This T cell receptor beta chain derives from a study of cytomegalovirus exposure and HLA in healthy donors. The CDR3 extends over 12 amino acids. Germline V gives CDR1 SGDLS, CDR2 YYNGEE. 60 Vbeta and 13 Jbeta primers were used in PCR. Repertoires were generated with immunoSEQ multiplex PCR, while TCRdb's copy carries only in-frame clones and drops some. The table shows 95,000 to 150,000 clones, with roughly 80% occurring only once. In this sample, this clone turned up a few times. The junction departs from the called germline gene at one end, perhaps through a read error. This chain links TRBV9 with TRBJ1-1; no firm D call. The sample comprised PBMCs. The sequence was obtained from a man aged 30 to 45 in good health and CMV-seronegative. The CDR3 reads CASSAPTLSLVF. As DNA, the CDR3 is TGTGCCAGCAGCGCTCCCACTTTATCGCTGGTCTTT. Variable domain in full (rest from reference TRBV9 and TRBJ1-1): DSGVTQTPKHLITATGQRVTLRCSPRSGDLSVYWYQQSLDQGLQFLIQYYNGEERAKGNILERFSAQQFPDLHSELNLSSLELGDSALYFCASSAPTLSLVFGQGTRLTVV.